This TCR beta chain was sequenced for a study of T-cell memory formation after mild COVID-19 (TCRdb year 2021). In the study overall: Most TCR sequence clusters were specific to one of the two donors. T-cell clones expanding and contracting after mild COVID-19 in a couple of donors were tracked by longitudinal TCRalpha and TCRbeta repertoire sequencing. The cohort comprised two young, previously healthy adult volunteers, one female and one male. Overall results and qualifications from the work: From day 15 to 85, contracting clones showed balanced CD4/CD8 phenotypes, whereas a second wave of clones that expanded from day 15 to 37 leaned towards CD4+. Some responding clones were detected in pre-infection memory, suggesting pre-existing cross-reactive memory T cells joined the SARS-CoV-2 response. Contracting CD4+ clones were found mainly in CM and EM memory subsets, while CD8+ clones were enriched in EMRA. Only two mild cases were covered in the study, and larger cohorts including severe cases with pre-infection samples were considered necessary. Whether the second-wave clones peaking on day 37 were SARS-CoV-2 specific was not confirmed.

Details on this clonotype: Its antigen is unknown. No qualities accompany the bases; no much larger clone lies one base away.

V loses 5 bases at its end and J loses 6 bases; junction bases beyond the gene matches: 6. The CDR3 goes from the cysteine to the phenylalanine over 14 residues. Only the CDR3 part of the read is kept: 42 bases, read in frame from the first base. As encoded in the germline V gene, CDR1 is MNHEY while CDR2 is SVGAGI. Sequenced on an Illumina NovaSeq 6000. TCRalpha and TCRbeta cDNA libraries were constructed by 5'RACE with constant-segment primers, with sample barcodes and unique molecular identifiers being introduced. Trizol reagent was used to extract RNA from every sample. The libraries were amplified in two PCR steps, and the second step added a second sample barcode and Illumina TruSeq adapters. Sequencing of libraries was performed on an Illumina NovaSeq with 2 x 150 bp paired-end reads. The authors' pipeline ran thus. The reads were demultiplexed and collapsed into UMI-guided consensus sequences using migec v1.2.7. With mixcr v2.1.11, UMI consensuses were aligned to TRA and TRB V and J templates and assembled into clonotypes. A clonotype was counted as expanded or contracted only when both edgeR and NoisET called the clonotype significant, with the noise models trained on biological replicates. For edgeR calls, the thresholds were a false discovery rate-adjusted p below 0.01 and a log2 fold-change of 1. As an exploratory analysis of dynamics, max-normalized trajectories of the 1000 most abundant clonotypes were examined by PCA with hierarchical clustering. Each responding clone was given a CD4 or CD8 phenotype based on the CD4+ and CD8+ repertoires, which had been sequenced separately. The public reads were reanalyzed by TCRdb: fastp trimming at Q25, MiXCR alignment, in-frame beta chains only. Each entry merges the rows of one CDR3 protein and shows their most common DNA and genes. TCRdb, not the original authors, processed these V and J calls. In all, the sample holds about 290,000 distinct CDR3 sequences, and around 17% of those were seen once. The ten biggest clones cover under 30% of the sample.

Ficoll-Paque density gradient centrifugation was the method used to isolate PBMCs. The V and J genes are TRBV6-5 and TRBJ2-2, and 7 junctional nucleotides match TRBD1. Sequenced material: PBMCs or a T cell subset sorted from them (not recorded which). This TCR derives from a young man who had mild COVID-19 (a few samples of this study predate the infection). The sample titles of this study are shuffled in the database, so cell type and time point are left out; the donor was told from shared clones. The nucleotide sequence reads as follows: TGTGCCAGCAGTGGACAGGTTTACGCCGGGGAGCTGTTTTTT. The encoded protein is CASSGQVYAGELFF.